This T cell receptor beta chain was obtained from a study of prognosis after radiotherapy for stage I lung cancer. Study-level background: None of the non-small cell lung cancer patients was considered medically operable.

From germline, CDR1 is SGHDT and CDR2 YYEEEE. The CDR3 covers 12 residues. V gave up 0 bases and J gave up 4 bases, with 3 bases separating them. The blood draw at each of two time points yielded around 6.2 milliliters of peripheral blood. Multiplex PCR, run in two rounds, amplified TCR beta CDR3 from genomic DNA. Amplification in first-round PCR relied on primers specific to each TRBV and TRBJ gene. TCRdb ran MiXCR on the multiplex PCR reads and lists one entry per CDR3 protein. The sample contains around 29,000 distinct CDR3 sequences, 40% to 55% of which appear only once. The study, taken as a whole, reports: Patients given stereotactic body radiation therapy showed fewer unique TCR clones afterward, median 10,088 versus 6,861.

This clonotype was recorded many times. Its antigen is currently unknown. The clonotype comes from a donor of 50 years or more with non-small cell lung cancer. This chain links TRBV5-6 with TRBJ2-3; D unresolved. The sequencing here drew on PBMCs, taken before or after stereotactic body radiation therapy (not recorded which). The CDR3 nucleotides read TGTGCCAGCAGCTTGGCTGCAGATACGCAGTATTTT. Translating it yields CASSLAADTQYF.